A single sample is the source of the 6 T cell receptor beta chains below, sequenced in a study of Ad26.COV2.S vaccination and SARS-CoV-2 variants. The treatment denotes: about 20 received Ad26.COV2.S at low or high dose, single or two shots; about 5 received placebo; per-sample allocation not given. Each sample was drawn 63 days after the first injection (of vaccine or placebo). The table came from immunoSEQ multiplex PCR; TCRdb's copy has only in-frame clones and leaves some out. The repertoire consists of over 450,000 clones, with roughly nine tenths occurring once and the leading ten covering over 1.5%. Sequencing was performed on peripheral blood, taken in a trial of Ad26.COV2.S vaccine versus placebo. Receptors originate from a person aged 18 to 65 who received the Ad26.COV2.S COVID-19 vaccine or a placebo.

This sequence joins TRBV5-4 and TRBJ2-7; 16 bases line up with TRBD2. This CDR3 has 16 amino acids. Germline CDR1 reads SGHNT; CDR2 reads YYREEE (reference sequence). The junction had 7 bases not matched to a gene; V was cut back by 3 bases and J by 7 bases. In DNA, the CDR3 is TGTGCCAGCAGCTCAGGGACTAGCGGGAGGGCCAGGGAGCAGTACTTC. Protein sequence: CASSSGTSGRAREQYF.

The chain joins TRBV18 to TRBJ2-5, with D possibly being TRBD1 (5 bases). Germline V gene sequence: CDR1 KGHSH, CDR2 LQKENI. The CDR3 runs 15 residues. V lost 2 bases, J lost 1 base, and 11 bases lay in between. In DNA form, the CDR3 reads TGTGCCAGCTCACCAAAAGAGACAGCCCAAGAGACCCAGTACTTC. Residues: CASSPKETAQETQYF. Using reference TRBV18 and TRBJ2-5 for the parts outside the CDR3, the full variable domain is NAGVMQNPRHLVRRRGQEARLRCSPMKGHSHVYWYRQLPEEGLKFMVYLQKENIIDESGMPKERFSAEFPKEGPSILRIQQVVRGDSAAYFCASSPKETAQETQYFGPGTRLLVL.

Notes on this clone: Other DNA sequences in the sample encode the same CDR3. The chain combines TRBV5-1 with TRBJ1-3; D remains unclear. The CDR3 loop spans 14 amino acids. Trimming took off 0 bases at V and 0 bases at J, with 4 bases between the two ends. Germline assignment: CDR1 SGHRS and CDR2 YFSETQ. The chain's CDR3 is CASSLGSSGNTIYF. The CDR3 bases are TGCGCCAGCAGCTTGGGGAGCTCTGGAAACACCATATATTTT.

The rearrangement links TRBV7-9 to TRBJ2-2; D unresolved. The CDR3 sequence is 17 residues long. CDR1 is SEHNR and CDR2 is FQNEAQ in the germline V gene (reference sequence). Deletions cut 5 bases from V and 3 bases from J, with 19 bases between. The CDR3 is CASSQTPRLLYTGELFF. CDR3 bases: TGTGCCAGCAGCCAGACACCTAGGCTACTGTACACCGGGGAGCTGTTTTTT.

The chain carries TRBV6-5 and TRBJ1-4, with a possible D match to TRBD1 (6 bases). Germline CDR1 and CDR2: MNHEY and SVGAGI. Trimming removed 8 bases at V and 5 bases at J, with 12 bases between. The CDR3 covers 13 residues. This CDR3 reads CASHRVRNEKLFF. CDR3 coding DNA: TGTGCCAGCCACAGGGTGAGGAATGAAAAACTGTTTTTT.

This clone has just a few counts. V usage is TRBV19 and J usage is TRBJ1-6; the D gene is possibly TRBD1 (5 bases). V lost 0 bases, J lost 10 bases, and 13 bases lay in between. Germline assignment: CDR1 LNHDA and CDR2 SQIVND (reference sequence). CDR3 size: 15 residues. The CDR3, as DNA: TGTGCCAGTAGTATAGATGGGACTCACCTATCACCCCTCCACTTT. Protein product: CASSIDGTHLSPLHF.